The clone carrying this T cell receptor (beta chain) rates as large. This entry comes from a study of T cell changes during pregnancy in multiple sclerosis. The CDR3 consists of 16 residues. Germline V gene data show CDR1 as SGDLS and CDR2 as YYNGEE. Unmatched junction bases numbered 9, after V lost 1 base and J lost 2 bases. Only in-frame clones appear in the TCRdb table, and some are missing; sequencing was by immunoSEQ multiplex PCR. Of roughly 48,000 clones in the sample, approximately 95% were seen once. The genes are TRBV9 and TRBJ2-7; 7 positions agree with TRBD1. The sequence derives from a female donor with multiple sclerosis, enrolled in a pregnancy study. This specimen was CD8+ T cells from peripheral blood mononuclear cells, taken in the first trimester of pregnancy. The CDR3 nucleotides are TGTGCCAGCAGCGTAAGCAAAAAGACAGGGCCCTACGAGCAGTACTTC. Its translation: CASSVSKKTGPYEQYF.